This is a list of T cell receptor beta chains from one sample in a study of blood T cell repertoires in COVID-19. The data were produced by immunoSEQ multiplex PCR, yet TCRdb's version contains in-frame clones alone and is incomplete. The sample comprises 180,000 or so clones, about 80% of which are singletons, and roughly 8.6% rests with the top ten. Specimen: peripheral blood. All receptors derive from a woman in her forties or fifties with active or convalescent COVID-19. Both conserved end residues are part of each CDR3. The D gene is left open where the match is weak. Expanded clones get a size class; other rows say once, few or many, or leave the size out.

clone_size,j_call,d_call,v_call,cdr3_nt,cdr3_aa
-,TRBJ1-2,TRBD1,TRBV6-1,TGTGCCAGCAGTGCGGGACAGGGAAAAAGAGGCTATGGCTACACCTTC,CASSAGQGKRGYGYTF
-,TRBJ2-7,TRBD2,TRBV10-2,TGCGCCAGCAGGGCCCCAGCGGGAGGGCCGAGTGAGCAGTACTTC,CASRAPAGGPSEQYF
-,TRBJ2-5,-,TRBV19,TGTGCCAGTAGTATGGGGGACTCAGAAGAGACCCAGTACTTC,CASSMGDSEETQYF
many,TRBJ2-3,-,TRBV10-3,TGTGCCATCAGTGGGACTACCAGAGATACGCAGTATTTT,CAISGTTRDTQYF
once,TRBJ2-2,TRBD2,TRBV5-1,TGCGCCAGCAGCAGAATCGGACTAGCGGGAGTAGGAGCCGGGGAGCTGTTTTTT,CASSRIGLAGVGAGELFF
-,TRBJ1-1,-,TRBV27,TGTGCCAGCAGTTTTGTGGGGGGAGGCACTGAAGCTTTCTTT,CASSFVGGGTEAFF
-,TRBJ1-1,-,TRBV4-3,TGCGCCAGCAGCCGCGGATGGAGGGATACTGAAGCTTTCTTT,CASSRGWRDTEAFF
-,TRBJ2-7,-,TRBV5-5,TGTGCCAGCAGCTTGGCAGCGGTCTCCTACGAGCAGTACTTC,CASSLAAVSYEQYF
-,TRBJ1-5,-,TRBV19,TGTGCCAGTAGTATACCTCCGGGACATAGGTATAGCAATCAGCCCCAGCATTTT,CASSIPPGHRYSNQPQHF
few,TRBJ2-1,TRBD2,TRBV2,TGTGCCAGCAGTGTTGGGCGAGGACTAGCGGCAGCGGACAATGAGCAGTTCTTC,CASSVGRGLAAADNEQFF
-,TRBJ2-1,TRBD2,TRBV4-3,TGCGCCAGCAGCCAAGATCGGGCTAGCGGGAGAAATGAGCAGTTCTTC,CASSQDRASGRNEQFF
-,TRBJ1-3,TRBD1,TRBV6-5,TGTGCCAGCAGTTTACAGGGGGCTGGTTCTGGAAACACCATATATTTT,CASSLQGAGSGNTIYF
-,TRBJ2-1,TRBD2,TRBV7-6,TGTGCCAGCAGCTTACTGACTAGCGGGGGGGCTGTCAATGAGCAGTTCTTC,CASSLLTSGGAVNEQFF
-,TRBJ1-3,-,TRBV12-5,TGTGCTAGTGGTCACCCTGCCAGACAGGCAAGGGGAAACACCATATATTTT,CASGHPARQARGNTIYF
few,TRBJ1-2,-,TRBV11-2,TGTGCCAGCAGCTCGCTTCAGGGGAAGTATGGTGGCTACACCTTC,CASSSLQGKYGGYTF
-,TRBJ2-1,TRBD2,TRBV20-1,TGCAGTGCTAGTTTGGGCGGGGGGGGCAATGAGCAGTTCTTC,CSASLGGGGNEQFF
-,TRBJ1-1,-,TRBV30,TGTGCCTGGAGTGTTGCAGGCCACCATGACACTGAAGCTTTCTTT,CAWSVAGHHDTEAFF
-,TRBJ1-1,-,TRBV19,TGTGCCAGTAGTATATCGGGGGGAAACACTGAAGCTTTCTTT,CASSISGGNTEAFF
-,TRBJ2-5,TRBD2,TRBV7-7,TGTGCCAGCAGCCCCGGACTAGCGGGAGAGACCCAGTACTTC,CASSPGLAGETQYF
-,TRBJ2-2,TRBD2,TRBV5-1,TGCGCCAGCAGCTCTGCTCTTTCGGGACTAGCCACGAACACCGGGGAGCTGTTTTTT,CASSSALSGLATNTGELFF
-,TRBJ2-7,-,TRBV3-1/TRBV3-2,TGTGCCAGCAGCCTCCTGCAACTACCGTATGGCTACGAGCAGTACTTC,CASSLLQLPYGYEQYF
-,TRBJ2-2,-,TRBV7-3,TGTGCCAGCAGCTTACTCACCGGGGAGCTGTTTTTT,CASSLLTGELFF
-,TRBJ2-1,-,TRBV19,TGTGCCAGTACCCCAACAGGGAGCCTAGCCCGTAACTACAATGAGCAGTTCTTC,CASTPTGSLARNYNEQFF
few,TRBJ2-3,TRBD1,TRBV6-5,TGTGCCAGCAAGAACACAGGGGGCGCAGATACGCAGTATTTT,CASKNTGGADTQYF
-,TRBJ2-1,-,TRBV11-3,TGTGCCAGCAGCCGTGACACGAGCTCCTACAATGAGCAGTTCTTC,CASSRDTSSYNEQFF
-,TRBJ2-2,TRBD1,TRBV2,TGTGCCAGCAGGTTCCCAGGGGGCGGCACCGGGGAGCTGTTTTTT,CASRFPGGGTGELFF
-,TRBJ2-5,-,TRBV18,TGTGCCAGCTCACCAGCCCCGGGGGACCAAGAGACCCAGTACTTC,CASSPAPGDQETQYF
-,TRBJ1-1,-,TRBV5-1,TGCGCCAGCAGCGTAGGACCACAGGGGAACACTGAAGCTTTCTTT,CASSVGPQGNTEAFF
-,TRBJ2-2,TRBD2,TRBV5-1,TGCGCCAGCAGCCCTAGCCCCCCTTCGGCGGGAGGACCCGGGGAGCTGTTTTTT,CASSPSPPSAGGPGELFF
-,TRBJ1-4,-,TRBV3-1/TRBV3-2,TGTGCCAGCAGCCACCGACAGCGCCCTAATGAAAAACTGTTTTTT,CASSHRQRPNEKLFF
-,TRBJ2-3,TRBD2,TRBV7-7,TGTGCTAGCTCCCCTGGGGGGGGTTCTAGCACAGATACGCAGTATTTT,CASSPGGGSSTDTQYF
many,TRBJ2-5,TRBD1,TRBV6-2/TRBV6-3,TGTGCCAGCAGTTACGGGATGGGGACAGGGGGTGCGAAGACCCAGTACTTC,CASSYGMGTGGAKTQYF
once,TRBJ2-2,TRBD2,TRBV5-1,TGCGCCAGCAGCTTCTCCGGGACTAGGGAAGGGGAGCTGTTTTTT,CASSFSGTREGELFF
-,TRBJ1-1,-,TRBV7-2,TGTGCCAGCAGCTCCCTCCGGGGGGTCACTGAAGCTTTCTTT,CASSSLRGVTEAFF
-,TRBJ2-3,-,TRBV5-1,TGCGCCAGCAGCTTGGATCCCCCCGGGAGAAGTACAGATACGCAGTATTTT,CASSLDPPGRSTDTQYF
-,TRBJ1-3,-,TRBV28,TGTGCCAGCAGACCTCCAGCGCATTCCGGAAACACCATATATTTT,CASRPPAHSGNTIYF
few,TRBJ2-7,TRBD1,TRBV7-8,TGTGCCAGCAGCTTGTATACTGGACAGGCCTCTTATTTCAACTACGAGCAGTACTTC,CASSLYTGQASYFNYEQYF
-,TRBJ1-4,TRBD1,TRBV6-6,TGTGCCAGCAGTCCCGGACAGGGCGGAAAACTGTTTTTT,CASSPGQGGKLFF
-,TRBJ2-7,TRBD2,TRBV9,TGTGCCAGCAGCGTACTTTCCAGCGGGGGCCCCCACGAGCAGTACTTC,CASSVLSSGGPHEQYF
-,TRBJ1-4,TRBD1,TRBV18,TGTGCCAGCTCACCACGACAGGGGGGCGGTGAAAAACTGTTTTTT,CASSPRQGGGEKLFF
-,TRBJ1-4,TRBD1,TRBV30,TGTGCCTGGGGAACCGGGACAGATAATGAAAAACTGTTTTTT,CAWGTGTDNEKLFF
-,TRBJ1-6,-,TRBV6-5,TGTGCCAGCAGGAGTGAACTAGGGAGACGGTCCCTCCACTTT,CASRSELGRRSLHF
-,TRBJ2-1,-,TRBV24-1,TGTGCCACCAGTGATCCCTGGGGCGACAATGAGCAGTTCTTC,CATSDPWGDNEQFF
-,TRBJ1-3,-,TRBV7-8,TGTGCCAGCAGCTTCGGCAGGGTTGGAAACACCATATATTTT,CASSFGRVGNTIYF
-,TRBJ1-1,-,TRBV18,TGTGCCAGCTCTCGTGAGACATTCATGAACACTGAAGCTTTCTTT,CASSRETFMNTEAFF
-,TRBJ1-5,-,TRBV7-9,TGTGCCAGCAGCAACAGAAATCAGCCCCAGCATTTT,CASSNRNQPQHF
-,TRBJ2-7,TRBD2,TRBV3-1/TRBV3-2,TGTGCCAGCAGCCAAGATAGTCGAGCGGGGAGCTACGAGCAGTACTTC,CASSQDSRAGSYEQYF
-,TRBJ1-6,-,TRBV7-3,TGTGCCAGCAGCTTATATCAGGTTAACTCACCCCTCCACTTT,CASSLYQVNSPLHF
-,TRBJ2-7,TRBD1,TRBV2,TGTGCCAGCAGTGGGGGGACAGGGGACGAGCAGTACTTC,CASSGGTGDEQYF
-,TRBJ2-1,TRBD2,TRBV10-3,TGTGCCATCAGTGACGGGACTAGCGGGGGGGCCGGTGAGCAGTTCTTC,CAISDGTSGGAGEQFF